These 10 T cell receptor beta chains came from one sample sequenced in a study of early T cells in non-severe SARS-CoV-2 infection. TCRdb used MiXCR to reprocess the 5' RACE reads, holding one entry per CDR3 protein. The table shows tens of thousands of distinct CDR3 sequences, with roughly 12% occurring only once. The sample taken for sequencing was whole blood. Receptor source: an adult who was a healthcare worker with PCR-confirmed SARS-CoV-2 infection or an uninfected control (not recorded which).

The J gene is TRBJ2-7, the V gene TRBV6-1; TRBD2 might be the D (6 bases). V lost 11 bases and J 4 bases, leaving 12 bases between the germline ends. The V gene's germline CDR1 is MNHNS and CDR2 SASEGT. The CDR3 length is 11 residues. The CDR3 loop is CACLGGYEQYF. The CDR3 DNA is TGTGCCTGCCTTGGGGGGTACGAGCAGTACTTC.

This clonotype was counted at least ten times. This chain links TRBV7-3 with TRBJ2-3; perhaps TRBD2 as D (6 bases). Per the germline V gene, CDR1 is SGHTA and CDR2 is FQGTGA. This CDR3 is 13 amino acids long. V lost 5 bases and J lost 6, with 12 bases in between. In DNA, the CDR3 is TGTGCCAGCAGCCCGTTGGGGAGGGATACGCAGTATTTT. Its translation: CASSPLGRDTQYF.

Many counts were recorded for this clonotype. The J gene is TRBJ1-3, the V gene TRBV7-6; 7 nucleotides match TRBD1. The CDR3 has 17 residues. Trimming took 5 bases from V and 4 from J; bases not matched to a gene: 14. CDR1 SGHVS and CDR2 FNYEAQ come from the germline V gene. The CDR3 region is CASSIDRKTGIGNTIYF. Here the CDR3 DNA reads TGTGCCAGCAGCATAGACCGCAAGACAGGGATCGGAAACACCATATATTTT.

This clonotype was seen only a few times. The J gene is TRBJ1-2, the V gene TRBV30; D gene unclear. This CDR3 has 12 residues. Per the germline V gene, CDR1 is GTSNPN and CDR2 is SVGIG (reference sequence). V lost 2 bases and J 8 bases, leaving 12 bases between the germline ends. DNA for the CDR3: TGTGCCTGGAGTATCGGCAGTTTAGGCTACACCTTC. It yields the protein CAWSIGSLGYTF.

The J gene is TRBJ2-6, the V gene TRBV5-1; D gene ambiguous. The V gene lost 4 bases and the J gene lost 0 bases, with 5 bases spanning the gap. The CDR3 consists of 14 residues. Looked up from germline, CDR1 is SGHRS and CDR2 is YFSETQ. The CDR3 loop reads CASSASSGANVLTF. The CDR3 DNA is TGCGCCAGCAGCGCCAGCTCTGGGGCCAACGTCCTGACTTTC.

The chain carries TRBV3-1 and TRBJ2-5, with no clear D. The CDR3 extends over 15 amino acids. Germline V gene lookup returns CDR1 LGHDT and CDR2 YNNKEL (reference sequence). Trimming shortened V by 0 bases and J by 5 bases, and 13 bases separated the two germline ends. For the CDR3, the DNA is TGTGCCAGCAGCCAAGATTGGGCAACTCGGGAGACCCAGTACTTC. Translation gives CASSQDWATRETQYF.

This clonotype was observed a single time. This chain uses TRBV5-4 with TRBJ1-2; 11 bases are shared with TRBD1. Trimming took 2 bases from V and 5 from J; bases not matched to a gene: 11. The CDR3 runs to 17 residues. The germline gives CDR1 SGHNT, CDR2 YYREEE (reference sequence). The CDR3 loop is CASSFGQGASQFYGYTF. The DNA of the CDR3 is TGTGCCAGCAGCTTCGGACAGGGGGCTAGTCAATTTTATGGCTACACCTTC.

There are a few counts of this clonotype. The J gene is TRBJ2-5, the V gene TRBV7-9; the match to TRBD2 covers 9 bases. Germline V gene lookup returns CDR1 SEHNR and CDR2 FQNEAQ (reference sequence). The CDR3 sequence is 15 residues long. Unmatched junction bases numbered 8, after V lost 5 bases and J lost 4 bases. In DNA form, the CDR3 reads TGTGCCAGCAGCCACCAGAGAGCGGGAGGAGAGACCCAGTACTTC. Encoded protein: CASSHQRAGGETQYF.

About this clonotype itself: One base away lies a much larger clone, so this may be a sequencing read error. The chain joins TRBV6-6 to TRBJ2-3, with TRBD2 as a possible D gene (5 bases). The CDR3 spans 12 residues. Germline loops: CDR1 MNHNY, CDR2 SVGAGI (reference sequence). The CDR3 region has the DNA TGTGCCAGCAGTCCCGACGGGGATATGCAGTATTTT. Translated, it gives CASSPDGDMQYF.

This clonotype was found a few times. V and J are TRBV11-2 and TRBJ1-5, with no clear D. The CDR3 loop spans 15 amino acids. Germline assignment: CDR1 SGHAT and CDR2 FQNNGV. Trimming shortened V by 1 base and J by 1 base, and 8 bases separated the two germline ends. As DNA, the CDR3 is TGTGCCAGCAGCTTAGGGTGGGAGAGCAATCAGCCCCAGCATTTT. This gives the protein CASSLGWESNQPQHF.